This T cell receptor beta chain derives from a study of cytomegalovirus exposure and HLA in healthy donors. Remarks on this clone: Antigen unknown.

Samples came from healthy bone marrow donors. The CDR3 length is 15 residues. V shed 5 bases and J shed 7 bases, with 21 bases lying between them. Germline V CDR1 and CDR2: SGHNT, YENEEA. Study observations and caveats: Later work found that TCR association rates differed between HLA loci; DRB1 had the most and HLA-C the fewest. Within a later analysis, the majority of CMV-associated TCR beta chains appeared HLA-restricted.

Primers for the PCR totalled 60 Vbeta and 13 Jbeta. Assay: immunoSEQ multiplex PCR; the TCRdb copy retains only in-frame clones and omits some. The repertoire consists of roughly 100,000 clones, with roughly 13% occurring once and the leading ten covering more than 15%. Sequenced material: PBMCs. The clonotype originates from a man in his forties in good health and CMV-seropositive. The V call is TRBV11-3, the J call TRBJ2-7; weak D call: TRBD2 (7 bases). CDR3 sequence reads: CASSPNGGPHGEQYF. The CDR3 nucleotides read TGTGCCAGCAGCCCAAACGGGGGGCCCCACGGGGAGCAGTACTTC.